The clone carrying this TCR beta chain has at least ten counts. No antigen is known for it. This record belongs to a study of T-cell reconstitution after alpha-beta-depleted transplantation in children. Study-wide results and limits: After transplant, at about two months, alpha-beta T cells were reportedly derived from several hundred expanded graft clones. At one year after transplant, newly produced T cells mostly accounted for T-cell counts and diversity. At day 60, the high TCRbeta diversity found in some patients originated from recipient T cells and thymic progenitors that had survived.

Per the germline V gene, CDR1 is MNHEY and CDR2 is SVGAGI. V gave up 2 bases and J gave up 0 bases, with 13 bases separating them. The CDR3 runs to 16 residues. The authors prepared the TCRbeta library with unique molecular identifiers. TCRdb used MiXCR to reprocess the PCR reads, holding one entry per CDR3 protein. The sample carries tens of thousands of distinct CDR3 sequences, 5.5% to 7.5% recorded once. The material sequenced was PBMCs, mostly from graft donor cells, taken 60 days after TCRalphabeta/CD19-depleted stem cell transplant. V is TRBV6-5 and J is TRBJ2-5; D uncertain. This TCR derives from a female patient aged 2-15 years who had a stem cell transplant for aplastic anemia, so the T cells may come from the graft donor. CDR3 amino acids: CASSYGKGTYQETQYF. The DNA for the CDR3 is TGTGCCAGCAGTTACGGGAAAGGAACTTACCAAGAGACCCAGTACTTC.